This T cell receptor (beta chain) appears in the sequencing data of a study of blood T cell repertoires in COVID-19. Study summary: COVID-19 samples from acute and convalescent phases originated in the United States, Italy and Spain. The cDNA or gDNA used as material had been derived from T cells, B-cell-depleted T cells, or PBMCs.

Germline lookup yields CDR1 SGHRS and CDR2 YFSETQ. CDR3 length equals 14 residues. V gave up 5 bases and J gave up 1 base, with 12 bases separating them. Source study methods: Reference gene primer amplification gave nucleated cell count estimates. Repertoires were generated with immunoSEQ multiplex PCR, while TCRdb's copy carries only in-frame clones and drops some. Clone size and the V and J calls come from that table; the DNA yielded D and trimming. Of approximately 240,000 clones in the sample, 84% are singletons; the top ten hold around 18%. The sequence came from a woman of 80 years or more with active or convalescent COVID-19. The sample comprised peripheral blood. The chain combines TRBV5-1 with TRBJ1-1, with D tentatively TRBD1 (6 bases). The CDR3 reads CASRFRTENTEAFF. For the CDR3, the DNA is TGCGCCAGCAGGTTTAGGACAGAGAACACTGAAGCTTTCTTT.